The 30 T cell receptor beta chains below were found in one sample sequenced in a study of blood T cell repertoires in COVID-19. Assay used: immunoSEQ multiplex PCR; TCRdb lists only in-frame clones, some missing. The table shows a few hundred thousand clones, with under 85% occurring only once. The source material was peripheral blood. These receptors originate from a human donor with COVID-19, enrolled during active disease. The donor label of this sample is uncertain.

The CDR3 spells CASSPDTSGWGDTQYF. For the CDR3, the DNA is TGTGCCAGCAGTCCCGACACTAGCGGGTGGGGAGATACGCAGTATTTT. V is TRBV6-2 or TRBV6-3 and J is TRBJ2-3, with 9 bases fitting TRBD2. The CDR3 runs to 16 residues. V shed 5 bases and J 5 bases; nucleotides not matched to a gene: 11. CDR1 MNHEY and CDR2 SVGEGT come from the germline V gene.

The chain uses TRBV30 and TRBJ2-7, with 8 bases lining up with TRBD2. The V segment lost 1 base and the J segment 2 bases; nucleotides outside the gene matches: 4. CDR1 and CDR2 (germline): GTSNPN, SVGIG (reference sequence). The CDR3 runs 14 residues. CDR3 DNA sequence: TGTGCCTGGAGTGCGCAGCGGGAGCCCTACGAGCAGTACTTC. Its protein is CAWSAQREPYEQYF.

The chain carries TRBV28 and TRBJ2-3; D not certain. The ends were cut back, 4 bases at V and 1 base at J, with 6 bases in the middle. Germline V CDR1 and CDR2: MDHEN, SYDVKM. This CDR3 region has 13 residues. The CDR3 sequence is CASSSTRTDTQYF. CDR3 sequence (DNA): TGTGCCAGCAGTTCAACTCGCACAGATACGCAGTATTTT.

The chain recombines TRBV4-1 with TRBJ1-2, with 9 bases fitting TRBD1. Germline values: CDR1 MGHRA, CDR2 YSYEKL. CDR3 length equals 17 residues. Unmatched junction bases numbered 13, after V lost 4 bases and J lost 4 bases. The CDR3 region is CASSPPGQGSSGYGYTF. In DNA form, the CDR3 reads TGCGCCAGCAGCCCCCCGGGACAGGGAAGTTCTGGCTATGGCTACACCTTC.

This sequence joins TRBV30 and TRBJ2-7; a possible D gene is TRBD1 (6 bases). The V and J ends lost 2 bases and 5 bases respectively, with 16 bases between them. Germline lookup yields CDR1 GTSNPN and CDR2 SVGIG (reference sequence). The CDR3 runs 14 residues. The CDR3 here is CAWSWGRGRNEQYF. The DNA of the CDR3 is TGTGCCTGGAGTTGGGGCAGGGGAAGGAACGAGCAGTACTTC.

CDR3 amino acids: CASSLDARRYNEQFF. CDR3 bases: TGTGCCAGCAGCTTAGACGCTAGAAGGTACAATGAGCAGTTCTTC. This chain joins TRBV11-2 and TRBJ2-1; D is unclear. CDR1 is SGHAT and CDR2 is FQNNGV in the germline V gene. Trimming shortened V by 0 bases and J by 4 bases, and 10 bases separated the two germline ends. The CDR3 totals 15 residues.

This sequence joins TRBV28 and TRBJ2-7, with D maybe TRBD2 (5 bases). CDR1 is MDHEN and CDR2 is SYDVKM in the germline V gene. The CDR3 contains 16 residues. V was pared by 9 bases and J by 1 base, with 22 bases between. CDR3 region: CASNGGIGRGSYEQYF. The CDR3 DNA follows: TGTGCCAGTAATGGTGGGATTGGGAGAGGTTCCTACGAGCAGTACTTC.

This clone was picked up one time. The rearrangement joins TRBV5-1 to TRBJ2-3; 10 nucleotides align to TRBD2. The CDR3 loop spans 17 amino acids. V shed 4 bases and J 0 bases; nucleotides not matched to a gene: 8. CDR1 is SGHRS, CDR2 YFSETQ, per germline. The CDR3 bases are TGCGCCAGCAGCCTATGGACTAGCGGAAGTAGCACAGATACGCAGTATTTT. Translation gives CASSLWTSGSSTDTQYF. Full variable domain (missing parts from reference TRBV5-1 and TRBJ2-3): KAGVTQTPRYLIKTRGQQVTLSCSPISGHRSVSWYQQTPGQGLQFLFEYFSETQRNKGNFPGRFSGRQFSNSRSEMNVSTLELGDSALYLCASSLWTSGSSTDTQYFGPGTRLTVL.

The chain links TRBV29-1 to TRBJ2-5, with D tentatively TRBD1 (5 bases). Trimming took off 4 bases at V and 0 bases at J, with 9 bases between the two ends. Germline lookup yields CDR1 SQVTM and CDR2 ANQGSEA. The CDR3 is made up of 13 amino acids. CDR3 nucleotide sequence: TGCAGCGTTGGGGGCAGGGACCAAGAGACCCAGTACTTC. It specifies CSVGGRDQETQYF. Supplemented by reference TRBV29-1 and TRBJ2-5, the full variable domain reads SAVISQKPSRDICQRGTSLTIQCQVDSQVTMMFWYRQQPGQSLTLIATANQGSEATYESGFVIDKFPISRPNLTFSTLTVSNMSPEDSSIYLCSVGGRDQETQYFGPGTRLLVL.

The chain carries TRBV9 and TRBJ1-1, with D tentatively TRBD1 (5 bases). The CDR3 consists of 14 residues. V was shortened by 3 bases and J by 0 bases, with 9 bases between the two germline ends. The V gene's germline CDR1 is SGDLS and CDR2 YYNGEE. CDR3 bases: TGTGCCAGCAGCGGACAGACATTGAACACTGAAGCTTTCTTT. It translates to CASSGQTLNTEAFF.

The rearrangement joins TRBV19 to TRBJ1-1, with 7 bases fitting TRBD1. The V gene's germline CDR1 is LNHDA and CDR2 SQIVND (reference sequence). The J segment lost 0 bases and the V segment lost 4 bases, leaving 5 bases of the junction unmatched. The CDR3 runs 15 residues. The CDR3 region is CASSKWGQMNTEAFF. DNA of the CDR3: TGTGCCAGTAGTAAGTGGGGACAGATGAACACTGAAGCTTTCTTT.

The CDR3 here is CASSPAGTGPPMNTEAFF. DNA for the CDR3: TGTGCCAGCAGCCCTGCCGGGACAGGGCCCCCTATGAACACTGAAGCTTTCTTT. The V call is TRBV21-1, the J call TRBJ1-1; the table's TRBD1 call for D was not verified on the DNA. TRBV21-1 is flagged as a pseudogene. The CDR3 has 18 amino acids.

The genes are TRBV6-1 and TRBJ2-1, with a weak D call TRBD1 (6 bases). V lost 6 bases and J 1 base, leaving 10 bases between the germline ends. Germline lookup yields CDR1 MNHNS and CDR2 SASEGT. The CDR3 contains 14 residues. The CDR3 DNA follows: TGTGCCAGCAGCAGAGGGGGTTCCTACAATGAGCAGTTCTTC. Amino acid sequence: CASSRGGSYNEQFF.

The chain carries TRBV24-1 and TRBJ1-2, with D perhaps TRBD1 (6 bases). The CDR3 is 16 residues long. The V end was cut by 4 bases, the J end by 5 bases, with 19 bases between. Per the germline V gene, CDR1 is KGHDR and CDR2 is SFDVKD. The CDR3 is CATSDSRTDLIYGYTF. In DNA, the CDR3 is TGTGCCACCAGTGACAGTAGGACAGACCTTATTTATGGCTACACCTTC.

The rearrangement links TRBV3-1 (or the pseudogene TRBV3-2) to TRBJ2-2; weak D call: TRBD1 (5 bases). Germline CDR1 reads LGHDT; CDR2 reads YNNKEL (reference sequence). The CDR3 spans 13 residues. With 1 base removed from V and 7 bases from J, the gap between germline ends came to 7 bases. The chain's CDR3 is CASSQGRDGELFF. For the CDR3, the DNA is TGTGCCAGCAGCCAAGGCAGGGACGGGGAGCTGTTTTTT.

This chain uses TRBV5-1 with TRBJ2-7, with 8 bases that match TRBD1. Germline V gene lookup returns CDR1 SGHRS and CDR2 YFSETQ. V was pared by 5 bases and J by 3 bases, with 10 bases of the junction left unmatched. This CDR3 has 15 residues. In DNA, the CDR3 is TGCGCCAGCAGTCCTTATGGACAGGGAAGCTACGAGCAGTACTTC. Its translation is CASSPYGQGSYEQYF.

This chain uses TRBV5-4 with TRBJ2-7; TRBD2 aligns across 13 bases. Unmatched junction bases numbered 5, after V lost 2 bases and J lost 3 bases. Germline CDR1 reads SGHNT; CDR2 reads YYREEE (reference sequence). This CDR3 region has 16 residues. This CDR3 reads CASSFGTSGAFYEQYF. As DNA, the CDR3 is TGTGCCAGCAGCTTTGGGACTAGCGGGGCCTTCTACGAGCAGTACTTC.

DNA of the CDR3: TGTGCCAGCAGTTCCACCGGGACACCTAGTAATGAAAAACTGTTTTTT. This encodes CASSSTGTPSNEKLFF. This chain joins TRBV28 and TRBJ1-4; possible D gene TRBD1, 6 bases. Germline values: CDR1 MDHEN, CDR2 SYDVKM. The CDR3 has 16 residues. V was trimmed by 4 bases and J by 4 bases, leaving 16 bases between them.

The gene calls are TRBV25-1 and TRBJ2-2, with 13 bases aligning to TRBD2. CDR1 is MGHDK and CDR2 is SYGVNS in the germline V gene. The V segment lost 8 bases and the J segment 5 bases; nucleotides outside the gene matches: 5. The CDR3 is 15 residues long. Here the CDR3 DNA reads TGTGCCAGCTTGCCGGGACTAGCGGGGACCGGGGAGCTGTTTTTT. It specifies CASLPGLAGTGELFF.

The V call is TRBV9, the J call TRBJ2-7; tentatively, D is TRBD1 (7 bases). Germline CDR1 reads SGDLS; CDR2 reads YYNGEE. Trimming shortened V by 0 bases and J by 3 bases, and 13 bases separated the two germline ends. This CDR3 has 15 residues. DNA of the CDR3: TGTGCCAGCAGCGTAGATCTCAGGGGGGACTACGAGCAGTACTTC. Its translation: CASSVDLRGDYEQYF.

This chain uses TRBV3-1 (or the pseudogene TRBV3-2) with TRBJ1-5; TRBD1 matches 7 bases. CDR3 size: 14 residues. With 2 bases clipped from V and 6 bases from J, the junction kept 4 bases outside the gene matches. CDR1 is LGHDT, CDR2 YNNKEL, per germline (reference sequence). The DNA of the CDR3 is TGTGCCAGCAGCCAATCGAGGGGGCTTCAGCCCCAGCATTTT. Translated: CASSQSRGLQPQHF.

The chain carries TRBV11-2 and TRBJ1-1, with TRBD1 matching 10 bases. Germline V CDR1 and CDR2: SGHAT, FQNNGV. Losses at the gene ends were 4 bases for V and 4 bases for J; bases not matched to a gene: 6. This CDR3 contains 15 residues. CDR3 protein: CASSWRDRGLTEAFF. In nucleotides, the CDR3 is TGTGCCAGCAGCTGGCGAGACAGGGGGCTCACTGAAGCTTTCTTT.

CDR3: CASSLEAGGHSPLHF. The CDR3 DNA is TGCGCCAGCAGCTTGGAGGCAGGGGGCCATTCACCCCTCCACTTT. The rearrangement joins TRBV5-1 to TRBJ1-6; TRBD1 matches 8 bases. This CDR3 is built from 15 residues. J was trimmed by 8 bases and V by 0 bases; bases with no gene match: 4. Germline loops: CDR1 SGHRS, CDR2 YFSETQ. The full variable domain, in which reference TRBV5-1 and TRBJ1-6 provide the parts outside the CDR3, is KAGVTQTPRYLIKTRGQQVTLSCSPISGHRSVSWYQQTPGQGLQFLFEYFSETQRNKGNFPGRFSGRQFSNSRSEMNVSTLELGDSALYLCASSLEAGGHSPLHFGNGTRLTVT.

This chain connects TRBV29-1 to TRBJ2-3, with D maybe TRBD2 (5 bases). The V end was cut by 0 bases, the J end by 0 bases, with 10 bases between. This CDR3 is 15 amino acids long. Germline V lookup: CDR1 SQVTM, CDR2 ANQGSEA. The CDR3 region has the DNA TGCAGCGTTGAAGATTCCCCGGGAAGCACAGATACGCAGTATTTT. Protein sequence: CSVEDSPGSTDTQYF.

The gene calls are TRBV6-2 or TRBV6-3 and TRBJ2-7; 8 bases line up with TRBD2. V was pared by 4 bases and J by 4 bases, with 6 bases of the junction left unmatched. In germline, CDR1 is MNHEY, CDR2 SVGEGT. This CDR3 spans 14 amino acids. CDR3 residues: CASSFSGSQYEQYF. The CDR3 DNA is TGTGCCAGCAGTTTCAGCGGGAGTCAATACGAGCAGTACTTC.

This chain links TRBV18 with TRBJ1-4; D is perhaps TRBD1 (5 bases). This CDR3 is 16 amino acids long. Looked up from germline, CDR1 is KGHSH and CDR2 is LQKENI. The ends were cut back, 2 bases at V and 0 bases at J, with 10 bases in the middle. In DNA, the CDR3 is TGTGCCAGCTCACCAGAACAGGCTGCAACTAATGAAAAACTGTTTTTT. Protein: CASSPEQAATNEKLFF.

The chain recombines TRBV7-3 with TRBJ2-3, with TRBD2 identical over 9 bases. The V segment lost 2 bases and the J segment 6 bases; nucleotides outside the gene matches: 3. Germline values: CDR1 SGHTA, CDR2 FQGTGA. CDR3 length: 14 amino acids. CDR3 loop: CASSLLAGEDTQYF. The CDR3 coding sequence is TGTGCCAGCAGCTTATTAGCGGGAGAGGATACGCAGTATTTT.

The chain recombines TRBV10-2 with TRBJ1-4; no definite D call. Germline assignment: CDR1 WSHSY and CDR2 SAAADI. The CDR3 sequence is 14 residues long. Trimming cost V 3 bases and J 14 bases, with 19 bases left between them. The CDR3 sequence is CASSESLAQLVLFF. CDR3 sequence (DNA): TGCGCCAGCAGTGAATCCCTGGCCCAATTGGTTCTGTTTTTT.

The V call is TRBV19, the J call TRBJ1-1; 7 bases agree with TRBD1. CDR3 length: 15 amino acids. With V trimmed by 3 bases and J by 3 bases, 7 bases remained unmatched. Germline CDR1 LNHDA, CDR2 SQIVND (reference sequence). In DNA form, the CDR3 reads TGTGCCAGTAGTATCATGCAGGGGGTCGACACTGAAGCTTTCTTT. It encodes CASSIMQGVDTEAFF.

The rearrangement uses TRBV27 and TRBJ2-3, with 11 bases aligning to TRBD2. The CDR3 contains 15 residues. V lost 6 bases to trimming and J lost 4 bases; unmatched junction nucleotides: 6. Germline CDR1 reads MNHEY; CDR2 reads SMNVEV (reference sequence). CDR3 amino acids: CASRILAGDADTQYF. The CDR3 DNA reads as TGTGCCAGCAGGATACTAGCGGGAGACGCAGATACGCAGTATTTT.